The 28 T cell receptor beta chains below were found in one sample sequenced in a study of molecular identifiers for immune sequencing clone quantification. In TCRdb, the PCR reads were re-called with MiXCR into one record per CDR3 protein. The sample records over 85,000 distinct CDR3 sequences, less than 35% being singletons. The sample comprised naive CD8+ T cells from blood, with Jurkat cell RNA spiked in. Subset denoted: FACS-sorted CD8+CD4-CCR7+CD45RA+ naive T cells. These TCRs come from a human donor in good health. Some libraries in this study had Jurkat cell RNA spiked in.

Only a few counts were recorded for this clonotype. The V gene is TRBV29-1, the J gene TRBJ2-3; D not certain. Germline loops: CDR1 SQVTM, CDR2 ANQGSEA. V shed 8 bases and J shed 1 base, with 13 bases lying between them. The CDR3 covers 13 residues. The CDR3 is CSSYRFGTDTQYF. The CDR3 nucleotides are TGCAGCTCATATAGGTTTGGCACAGATACGCAGTATTTT.

There are many counts of this clonotype. V and J are TRBV14 and TRBJ1-5, with 8 nucleotides matching TRBD1. Per the germline V gene, CDR1 is SGHDN and CDR2 is FVKESK. There are 14 residues in the CDR3. J lost 4 bases, V lost 6 bases, and 5 bases had no gene match. The CDR3 region has the DNA TGTGCCAGCAGTCGGACAGGGTTTAATCAGCCCCAGCATTTT. The encoded protein is CASSRTGFNQPQHF.

As regards this clonotype: This clone may be a read error of a much larger clone one base away. The chain couples TRBV7-9 to TRBJ2-7; 8 bases map to TRBD1. Germline CDR1 reads SEHNR; CDR2 reads FQNEAQ (reference sequence). The J segment lost 2 bases and the V segment lost 5 bases, leaving 8 bases of the junction unmatched. This CDR3 region has 15 residues. DNA of the CDR3: TGTGCCAGCAGCGGCCGGGACAGGCTTACCTACGAGCAGTACTTC. This translates into CASSGRDRLTYEQYF.

Worth noting for this clonotype: The CDR3 does not close with the conserved phenylalanine or tryptophan, likely indicating a read error. The rearrangement joins TRBV11-2 to TRBJ2-7, with D perhaps matching TRBD1 (6 bases). CDR3 size: 14 residues. Trimming pared 5 bases from V and 2 bases from J, leaving 13 bases between. Germline lookup yields CDR1 SGHAT and CDR2 FQNNGV. CDR3 loop: CASSRGTPTYEQYI. The CDR3 DNA reads TGTGCCAGCAGCCGAGGGACACCTACCTACGAGCAGTACATC.

Worth noting for this clonotype: The CDR3 carries no conserved terminal phenylalanine or tryptophan, so it likely arises from a read error. The rearrangement links TRBV5-3 to TRBJ2-1; D not certain. TRBV5-3 is placed among ORFs of uncertain function. The CDR3 spans 13 residues. In DNA, the CDR3 is TGTGCCAGCAGCTCAGGACCGAACAATGAGCAGTTCATC. Its translation is CASSSGPNNEQFI.

This clonotype has a handful of counts. This rearrangement joins TRBV19 to TRBJ2-7; 8 bases match TRBD1. J lost 3 bases, V lost 6 bases, and 4 bases had no gene match. From germline, CDR1 is LNHDA and CDR2 SQIVND (reference sequence). CDR3 size: 13 residues. CDR3 amino acids: CASSMTGDYEQYF. CDR3 DNA: TGTGCCAGTAGCATGACAGGGGACTACGAGCAGTACTTC.

This clonotype appeared a few times. The chain couples TRBV10-2 to TRBJ2-7; D remains unclear. Trimming left V 4 bases short and J 0 bases short, with 4 bases between. The CDR3 sequence is 12 residues long. Per germline, CDR1 WSHSY and CDR2 SAAADI. DNA for the CDR3: TGCGCCAGCAGTGCACGCTCCTACGAGCAGTACTTC. This gives the protein CASSARSYEQYF.

This clonotype was found once. Since no conserved phenylalanine or tryptophan closes the CDR3, a read error is the likely cause. CDR3 in DNA: TGTGCCACTGGACAAGGAACTGAAGCTTTCATT. It yields the protein CATGQGTEAFI. The genes are TRBV10-3 and TRBJ1-1, with D maybe TRBD1 (5 bases). Per the germline V gene, CDR1 is ENHRY and CDR2 is SYGVKD. The CDR3 covers 11 residues. Trimming stripped 10 bases from V and 5 bases from J, with 11 bases between.

In its sample, this clonotype was seen many times. The rearrangement uses TRBV7-2 and TRBJ2-7, with 9 bases aligning to TRBD1. Losses at the gene ends were 0 bases for V and 4 bases for J; bases not matched to a gene: 7. Per the germline V gene, CDR1 is SGHTA and CDR2 is FQGNSA. The CDR3 has 16 amino acids. The DNA for the CDR3 is TGTGCCAGCAGCTTAGCGTTAACAGGGGGCGGTTACGAGCAGTACTTC. Protein sequence: CASSLALTGGGYEQYF.

This clonotype appeared many times. The chain carries TRBV7-2 and TRBJ1-3; D might be TRBD1 (5 bases). V dropped 1 base and J dropped 0 bases, with 13 bases sitting between them. The CDR3 has 17 amino acids. Germline CDR1 is SGHTA and CDR2 is FQGNSA. CDR3 in amino acids: CASSLVPGLSSGNTIYF. In DNA, the CDR3 is TGTGCCAGCAGCTTAGTACCGGGGCTCAGCTCTGGAAACACCATATATTTT.

This clonotype appeared a few times. The chain has TRBV7-2 and TRBJ2-7, with TRBD2 matching over 11 bases. The CDR3 totals 15 residues. Losses at the gene ends were 4 bases for V and 5 bases for J; bases not matched to a gene: 7. Germline V CDR1 and CDR2: SGHTA, FQGNSA. The CDR3 bases are TGTGCCAGCAGCTCGACTAGCGGGATTATGGACGAGCAGTACTTC. As protein: CASSSTSGIMDEQYF. Full variable domain (missing parts from reference TRBV7-2 and TRBJ2-7): GAGVSQSPSNKVTEKGKDVELRCDPISGHTALYWYRQSLGQGLEFLIYFQGNSAPDKSGLPSDRFSAERTGGSVSTLTIQRTQQEDSAVYLCASSSTSGIMDEQYFGPGTRLTVT.

About this clonotype: At one end, the junction sequence differs from germline, possibly due to a read error. This chain uses TRBV6-2 or TRBV6-3 with TRBJ2-2; perhaps TRBD2 as D (5 bases). Germline CDR1 MNHEY, CDR2 SVGEGT. The CDR3 has 13 residues. The CDR3 DNA reads TGTGCCAGCACTCGCGAGAACACCGGGGAGCTGTATTTT. Its translation: CASTRENTGELYF.

There are a few counts of this clonotype. The chain has TRBV12-3 or TRBV12-4 and TRBJ2-5; D remains unclear. CDR3 length equals 12 residues. V was clipped by 5 bases and J by 9 bases, with 13 bases between them. The CDR3 DNA sequence: TGTGCCAGCAGTCTTTCATCTTCGGCCCAGTACTTC. The encoded protein is CASSLSSSAQYF.

This clonotype was seen once. The CDR3 sequence is CASSQKRGERETQYF. DNA of the CDR3: TGCGCCAGCAGCCAAAAGAGAGGGGAAAGGGAGACCCAGTACTTC. The chain combines TRBV4-1 with TRBJ2-5; D possibly matches TRBD1 or TRBD2 (5 bases each). There are 15 residues in the CDR3. Per the germline V gene, CDR1 is MGHRA and CDR2 is YSYEKL. V was clipped by 2 bases and J by 5 bases, with 15 bases between them.

In its sample, this clonotype was seen a few times. The rearrangement uses TRBV28 and TRBJ2-7; 8 positions agree with TRBD2. Looked up from germline, CDR1 is MDHEN and CDR2 is SYDVKM. CDR3 length: 15 residues. The V gene end was trimmed by 5 bases and the J gene end by 5 bases; junction bases not matched to a gene: 11. CDR3 sequence (DNA): TGTGCCAGCAGTAGCGTAGCGGGACCCCCTGACGAGCAGTACTTC. As protein: CASSSVAGPPDEQYF. The full variable domain, in which reference TRBV28 and TRBJ2-7 provide the parts outside the CDR3, is DVKVTQSSRYLVKRTGEKVFLECVQDMDHENMFWYRQDPGLGLRLIYFSYDVKMKEKGDIPEGYSVSREKKERFSLILESASTNQTSMYLCASSSVAGPPDEQYFGPGTRLTVT.

V usage is TRBV4-2 and J usage is TRBJ2-7, with a possible D match to TRBD1 (6 bases). Trimming removed 0 bases from V and 0 bases from J, with 9 bases in between. Per germline, CDR1 LGHNA and CDR2 YNFKEQ. The CDR3 covers 15 residues. The CDR3 nucleotides read TGTGCCAGCAGCCAAGAACAGGGATCCTCCTACGAGCAGTACTTC. Encoded protein: CASSQEQGSSYEQYF.

The V call is TRBV19, the J call TRBJ1-5; 9 positions agree with TRBD1. The V gene end was trimmed by 6 bases and the J gene end by 6 bases; junction bases not matched to a gene: 6. This CDR3 is 14 amino acids long. CDR1 and CDR2 (germline): LNHDA, SQIVND (reference sequence). The CDR3 region has the DNA TGTGCCAGTAGGCTTGGGACAGGGAGTCAGCCCCAGCATTTT. It encodes CASRLGTGSQPQHF.

This clonotype was counted ten times or more. The rearrangement uses TRBV28 and TRBJ2-7; a weak D match, TRBD1 (5 bases). With 5 bases removed from V and 6 bases from J, the gap between germline ends came to 8 bases. The CDR3 is 11 residues long. Germline V gene data show CDR1 as MDHEN and CDR2 as SYDVKM. CDR3 sequence reads: CASSTTAEQYF. CDR3 bases: TGTGCCAGCAGTACGACAGCCGAGCAGTACTTC.

The chain has TRBV20-1 and TRBJ2-2, with TRBD2 as a possible D gene (5 bases). Germline loops: CDR1 DFQATT, CDR2 SNEGSKA (reference sequence). The length of the CDR3 is 14 residues. The V end was cut by 6 bases, the J end by 7 bases, with 18 bases between. The DNA of the CDR3 is TGCAGTGCCCCAATTGGCTCCGAGGGCGGGGAGCTGTTTTTT. Translation: CSAPIGSEGGELFF.

This clonotype was found many times. J is TRBJ1-5 and V is TRBV28; no clear D. This CDR3 has 12 residues. Per germline, CDR1 MDHEN and CDR2 SYDVKM. V lost 5 bases and J lost 3, with 5 bases in between. CDR3 DNA sequence: TGTGCCAGCAGTCCTCCCAATCAGCCCCAGCATTTT. Amino acids: CASSPPNQPQHF.

Note on this clonotype: The final CDR3 position lacks the conserved phenylalanine or tryptophan, pointing to a likely read error. The chain is built from TRBV5-1 and TRBJ2-5, with D hard to call. CDR1 SGHRS and CDR2 YFSETQ come from the germline V gene. Trimming took 0 bases from V and 3 from J, leaving 6 bases between them. The CDR3 runs to 13 residues. CDR3 DNA sequence: TGCGCCAGCAGCTTGGTTAGGGAAGAGACCCAGTACATC. Encoded protein: CASSLVREETQYI.

Ten or more counts support this clonotype. CDR3 sequence: CASSFGGTGDTGELFF. DNA for the CDR3: TGTGCCAGCAGCTTTGGAGGGACGGGCGACACCGGGGAGCTGTTTTTT. V usage is TRBV7-9 and J usage is TRBJ2-2, with D possibly being TRBD2 (6 bases). V was cut by 3 bases and J by 3 bases, with 14 bases left in between. Germline V CDR1 and CDR2: SEHNR, FQNEAQ (reference sequence). The CDR3 is made up of 16 amino acids.

Notes on this clonotype: The junction and the germline gene differ at one end; a read error may be behind it. The chain uses TRBV20-1 and TRBJ2-5, with 7 bases aligning to TRBD2. CDR1 and CDR2 from the germline V gene are DFQATT and SNEGSKA (reference sequence). CDR3 length equals 14 residues. CDR3 bases: TGCAGTGCTAGAGTGTGGCAGCGGGGTGAGACCCGGTACTTC. Its protein product is CSARVWQRGETRYF.

This clonotype appeared a few times. At one end the junction does not follow the germline gene, possibly because of a read error. The CDR3 nucleotides read TGTGCCAGCAGTTACGGGACAGGGGCCTACGAGCGGTACTTC. It specifies CASSYGTGAYERYF. This chain links TRBV6-5 with TRBJ2-7; 10 positions agree with TRBD1. This CDR3 spans 14 amino acids. Germline values: CDR1 MNHEY, CDR2 SVGAGI.

This clonotype was seen a handful of times. J is TRBJ2-7 and V is TRBV20-1; TRBD1 is a possible D gene (5 bases). The CDR3 is 17 amino acids. Germline CDR1 is DFQATT and CDR2 is SNEGSKA (reference sequence). The CDR3 coding sequence is TGCAGCGCGACTTGGAGTCGCTACCCCGGTCTCCAGGGCGAGCAGTACTTC. Its translation: CSATWSRYPGLQGEQYF.

This clonotype appeared many times. The chain combines TRBV13 with TRBJ2-3; TRBD2 matches at 8 bases. CDR3 length equals 17 residues. V lost 0 bases and J lost 0; bases outside the gene matches: 5. Germline CDR1 reads PRHDT; CDR2 reads FYEKMQ (reference sequence). CDR3 protein: CASSLGTSGGSTDTQYF. CDR3 sequence (DNA): TGTGCCAGCAGCTTAGGTACTAGCGGCGGTAGCACAGATACGCAGTATTTT.

This clonotype was picked up a small number of times. The chain links TRBV19 to TRBJ1-1; 10 positions agree with TRBD1. Germline V lookup: CDR1 LNHDA, CDR2 SQIVND (reference sequence). V lost 1 base, J lost 10 bases, and 9 bases stayed unmatched. The CDR3 has 15 amino acids. The CDR3 DNA is TGTGCCAGTAGTATAGGAGCCGTGACAGGGGGCTCAGCTTTCTTT. Encoded protein: CASSIGAVTGGSAFF.

This clonotype occurred many times. The V gene is TRBV9, the J gene TRBJ1-3; possible D gene TRBD1, 5 bases. CDR3 length: 14 residues. The V end lost 2 bases, the J end lost 4 bases, and 10 bases lay between the germline ends. Germline assignment: CDR1 SGDLS and CDR2 YYNGEE. The CDR3 nucleotides read TGTGCCAGCAGCGTCACAGGCTCAGGAAACACCATATATTTT. This gives the protein CASSVTGSGNTIYF. Drawing the rest from reference TRBV9 and TRBJ1-3, the complete variable domain is DSGVTQTPKHLITATGQRVTLRCSPRSGDLSVYWYQQSLDQGLQFLIQYYNGEERAKGNILERFSAQQFPDLHSELNLSSLELGDSALYFCASSVTGSGNTIYFGEGSWLTVV.